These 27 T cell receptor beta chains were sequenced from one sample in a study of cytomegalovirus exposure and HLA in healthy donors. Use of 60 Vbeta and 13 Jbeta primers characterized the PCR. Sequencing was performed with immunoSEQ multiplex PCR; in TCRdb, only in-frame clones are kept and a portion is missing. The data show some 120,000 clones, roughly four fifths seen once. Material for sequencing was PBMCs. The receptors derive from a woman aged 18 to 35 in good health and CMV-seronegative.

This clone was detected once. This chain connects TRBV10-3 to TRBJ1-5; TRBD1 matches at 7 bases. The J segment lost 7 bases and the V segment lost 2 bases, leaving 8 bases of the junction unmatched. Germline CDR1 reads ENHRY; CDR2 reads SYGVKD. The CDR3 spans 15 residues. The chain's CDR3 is CAISERQGSNQPQHF. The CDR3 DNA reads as TGTGCCATCAGTGAGCGACAGGGCAGTAACCAGCCCCAGCATTTT.

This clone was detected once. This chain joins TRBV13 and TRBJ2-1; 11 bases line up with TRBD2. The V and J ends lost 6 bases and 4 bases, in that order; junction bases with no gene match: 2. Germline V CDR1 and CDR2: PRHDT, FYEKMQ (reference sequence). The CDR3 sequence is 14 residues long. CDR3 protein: CASRLAGGYNEQFF. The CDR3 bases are TGTGCCAGCAGGCTAGCGGGGGGATACAATGAGCAGTTCTTC.

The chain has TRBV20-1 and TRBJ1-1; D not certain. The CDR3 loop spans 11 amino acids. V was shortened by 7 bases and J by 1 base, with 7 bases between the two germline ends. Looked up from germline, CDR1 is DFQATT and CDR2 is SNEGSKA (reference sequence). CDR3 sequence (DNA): TGCAGTGTCCGGTCGAACACTGAAGCTTTCTTT. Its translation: CSVRSNTEAFF.

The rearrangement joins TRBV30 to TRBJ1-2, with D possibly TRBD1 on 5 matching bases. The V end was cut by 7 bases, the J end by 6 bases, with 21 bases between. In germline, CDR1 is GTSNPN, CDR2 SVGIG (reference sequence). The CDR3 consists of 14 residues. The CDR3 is CAYQGPYKQDGYTF. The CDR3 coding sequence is TGTGCCTACCAGGGCCCATATAAACAGGATGGCTACACCTTC. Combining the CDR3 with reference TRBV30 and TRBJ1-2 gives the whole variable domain SQTIHQWPATLVQPVGSPLSLECTVEGTSNPNLYWYRQAAGRGLQLLFYSVGIGQISSEVPQNLSASRPQDRQFILSSKKLLLSDSGFYLCAYQGPYKQDGYTFGSGTRLTVV.

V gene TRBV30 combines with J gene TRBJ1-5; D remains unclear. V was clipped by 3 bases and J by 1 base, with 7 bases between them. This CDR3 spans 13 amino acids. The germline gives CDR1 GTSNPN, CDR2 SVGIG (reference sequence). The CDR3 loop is CAWRGRSNQPQHF. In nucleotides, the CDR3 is TGTGCCTGGAGAGGGAGGAGCAATCAGCCCCAGCATTTT.

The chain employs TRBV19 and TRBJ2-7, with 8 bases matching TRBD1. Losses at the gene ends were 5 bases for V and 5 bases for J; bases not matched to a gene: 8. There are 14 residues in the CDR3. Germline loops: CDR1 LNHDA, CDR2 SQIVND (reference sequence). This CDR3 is CASSFRTGKDEQYF. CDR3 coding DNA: TGTGCCAGTAGTTTCCGGACAGGGAAGGACGAGCAGTACTTC.

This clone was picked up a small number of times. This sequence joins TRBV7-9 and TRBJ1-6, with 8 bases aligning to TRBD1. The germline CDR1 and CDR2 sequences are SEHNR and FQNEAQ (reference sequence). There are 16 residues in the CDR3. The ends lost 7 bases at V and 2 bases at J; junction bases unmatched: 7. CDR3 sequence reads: CASNTGQGTYNSPLHF. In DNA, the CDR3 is TGTGCCAGCAACACAGGACAGGGAACCTATAATTCACCCCTCCACTTT.

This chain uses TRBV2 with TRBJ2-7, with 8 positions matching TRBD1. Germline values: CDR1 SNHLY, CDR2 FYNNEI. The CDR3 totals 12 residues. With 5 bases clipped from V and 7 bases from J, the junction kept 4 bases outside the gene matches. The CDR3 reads CASSSDRGEQYF. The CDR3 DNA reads TGTGCCAGCAGTTCCGACAGGGGAGAGCAGTACTTC. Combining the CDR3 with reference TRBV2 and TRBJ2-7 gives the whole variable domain EPEVTQTPSHQVTQMGQEVILRCVPISNHLYFYWYRQILGQKVEFLVSFYNNEISEKSEIFDDQFSVERPDGSNFTLKIRSTKLEDSAMYFCASSSDRGEQYFGPGTRLTVT.

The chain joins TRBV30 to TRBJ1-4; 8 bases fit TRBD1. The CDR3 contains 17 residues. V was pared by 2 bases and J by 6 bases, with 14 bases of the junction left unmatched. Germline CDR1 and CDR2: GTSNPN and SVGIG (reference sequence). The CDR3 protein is CAWSPPGGELSYEKLFF. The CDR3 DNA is TGTGCCTGGAGTCCACCAGGGGGCGAGTTATCCTATGAAAAACTGTTTTTT.

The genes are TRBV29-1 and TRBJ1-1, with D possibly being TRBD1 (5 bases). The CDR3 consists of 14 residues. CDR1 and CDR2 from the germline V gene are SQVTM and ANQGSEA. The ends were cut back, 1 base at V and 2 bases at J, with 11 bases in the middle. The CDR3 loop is CSVEGGRGNTEAFF. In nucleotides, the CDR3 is TGCAGCGTTGAAGGCGGAAGGGGCAACACTGAAGCTTTCTTT. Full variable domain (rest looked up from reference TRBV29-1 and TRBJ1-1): SAVISQKPSRDICQRGTSLTIQCQVDSQVTMMFWYRQQPGQSLTLIATANQGSEATYESGFVIDKFPISRPNLTFSTLTVSNMSPEDSSIYLCSVEGGRGNTEAFFGQGTRLTVV.

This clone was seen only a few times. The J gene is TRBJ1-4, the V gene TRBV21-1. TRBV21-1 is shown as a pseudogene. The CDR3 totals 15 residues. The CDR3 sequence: CASSKGGTTNEKLFF. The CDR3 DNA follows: TGTGCCAGCAGCAAGGGGGGGACAACTAATGAAAAACTGTTTTTT.

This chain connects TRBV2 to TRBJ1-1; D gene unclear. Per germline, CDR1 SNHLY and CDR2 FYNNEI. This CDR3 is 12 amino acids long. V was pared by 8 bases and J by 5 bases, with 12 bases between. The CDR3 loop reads CASWIPGTEAFF. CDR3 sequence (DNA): TGTGCCAGCTGGATCCCGGGGACTGAAGCTTTCTTT.

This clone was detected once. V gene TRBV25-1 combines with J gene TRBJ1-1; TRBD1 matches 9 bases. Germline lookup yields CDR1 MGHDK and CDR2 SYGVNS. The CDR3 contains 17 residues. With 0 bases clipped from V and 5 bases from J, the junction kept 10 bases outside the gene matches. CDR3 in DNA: TGTGCCAGCAGTGAATATAAGGGGACAGGGCCAGCAACTGAAGCTTTCTTT. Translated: CASSEYKGTGPATEAFF.

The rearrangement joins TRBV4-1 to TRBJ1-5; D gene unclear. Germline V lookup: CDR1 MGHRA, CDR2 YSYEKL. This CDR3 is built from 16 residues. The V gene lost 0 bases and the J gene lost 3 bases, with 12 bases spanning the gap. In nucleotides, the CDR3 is TGCGCCAGCAGCCAAGAGGCCGGGTTTACCAATCAGCCCCAGCATTTT. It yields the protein CASSQEAGFTNQPQHF.

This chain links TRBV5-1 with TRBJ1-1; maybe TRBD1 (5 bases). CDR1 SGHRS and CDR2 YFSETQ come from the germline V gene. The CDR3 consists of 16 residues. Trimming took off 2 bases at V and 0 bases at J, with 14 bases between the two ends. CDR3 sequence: CASSFIGGGMNTEAFF. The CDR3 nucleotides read TGCGCCAGCAGCTTTATCGGGGGAGGGATGAACACTGAAGCTTTCTTT.

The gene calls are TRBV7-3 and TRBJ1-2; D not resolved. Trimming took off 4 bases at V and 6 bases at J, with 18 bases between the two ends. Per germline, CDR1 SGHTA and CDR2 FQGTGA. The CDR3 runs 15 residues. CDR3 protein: CASSSRNKGVDGYTF. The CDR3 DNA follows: TGTGCCAGCAGCTCTCGCAACAAGGGAGTAGATGGCTACACCTTC.

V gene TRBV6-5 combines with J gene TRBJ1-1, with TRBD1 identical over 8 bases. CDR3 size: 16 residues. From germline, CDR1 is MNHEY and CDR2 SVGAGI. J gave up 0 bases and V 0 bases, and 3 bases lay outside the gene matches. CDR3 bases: TGTGCCAGCAGTTACTCGACAGGGGAGTTGAACACTGAAGCTTTCTTT. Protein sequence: CASSYSTGELNTEAFF.

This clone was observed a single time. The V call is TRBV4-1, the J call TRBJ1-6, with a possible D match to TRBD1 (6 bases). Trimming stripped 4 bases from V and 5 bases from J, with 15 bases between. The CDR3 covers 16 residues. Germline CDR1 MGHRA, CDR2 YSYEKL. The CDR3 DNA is TGCGCCAGCAGCCCCTCAGGACAGCCCGATAATTCACCCCTCCACTTT. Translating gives CASSPSGQPDNSPLHF.

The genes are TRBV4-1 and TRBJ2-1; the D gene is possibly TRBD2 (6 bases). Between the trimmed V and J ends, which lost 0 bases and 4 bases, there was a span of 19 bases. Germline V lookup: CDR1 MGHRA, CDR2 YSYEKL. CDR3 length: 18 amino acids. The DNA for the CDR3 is TGCGCCAGCAGCCAAGATATCCCCCGCGGGGACCTATACAATGAGCAGTTCTTC. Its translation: CASSQDIPRGDLYNEQFF.

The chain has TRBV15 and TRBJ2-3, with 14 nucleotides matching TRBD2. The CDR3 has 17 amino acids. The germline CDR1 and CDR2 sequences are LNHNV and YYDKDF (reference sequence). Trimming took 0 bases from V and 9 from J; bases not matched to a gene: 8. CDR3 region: CATSRDGVGLAGGTQYF. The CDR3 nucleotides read TGTGCCACCAGCAGAGATGGCGTAGGACTAGCGGGGGGAACGCAGTATTTT.

CDR3 sequence: CASSLEAATNEKLFF. DNA for the CDR3: TGCGCCAGCAGCTTGGAAGCGGCAACTAATGAAAAACTGTTTTTT. This chain joins TRBV5-1 and TRBJ1-4; D is unresolved. V lost 0 bases, J lost 0 bases, and 6 bases lay in between. This CDR3 is 15 amino acids long. CDR1 is SGHRS, CDR2 YFSETQ, per germline.

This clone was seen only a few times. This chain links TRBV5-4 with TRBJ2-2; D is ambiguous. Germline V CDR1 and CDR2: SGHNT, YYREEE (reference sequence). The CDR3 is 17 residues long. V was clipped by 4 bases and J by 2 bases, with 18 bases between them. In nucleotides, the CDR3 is TGTGCCAGCAGCCACCTGCGAGGTTTCCCCAACACCGGGGAGCTGTTTTTT. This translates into CASSHLRGFPNTGELFF. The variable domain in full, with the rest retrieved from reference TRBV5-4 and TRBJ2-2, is ETGVTQSPTHLIKTRGQQVTLRCSSQSGHNTVSWYQQALGQGPQFIFQYYREEENGRGNFPPRFSGLQFPNYSSELNVNALELDDSALYLCASSHLRGFPNTGELFFGEGSRLTVL.

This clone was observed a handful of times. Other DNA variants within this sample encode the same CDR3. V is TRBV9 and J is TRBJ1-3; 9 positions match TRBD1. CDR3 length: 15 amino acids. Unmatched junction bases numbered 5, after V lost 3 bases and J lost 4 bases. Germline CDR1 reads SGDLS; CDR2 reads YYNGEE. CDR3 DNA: TGTGCCAGCAGCGCGGGACAGGGCTCCGGAAACACCATATATTTT. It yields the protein CASSAGQGSGNTIYF. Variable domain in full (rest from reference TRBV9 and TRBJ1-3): DSGVTQTPKHLITATGQRVTLRCSPRSGDLSVYWYQQSLDQGLQFLIQYYNGEERAKGNILERFSAQQFPDLHSELNLSSLELGDSALYFCASSAGQGSGNTIYFGEGSWLTVV.

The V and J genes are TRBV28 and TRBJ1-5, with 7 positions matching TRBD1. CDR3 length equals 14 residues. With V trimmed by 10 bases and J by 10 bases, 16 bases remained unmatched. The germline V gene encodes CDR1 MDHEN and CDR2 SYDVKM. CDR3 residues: CATYWKGALGPQHF. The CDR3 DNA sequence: TGTGCCACCTACTGGAAGGGGGCCCTGGGTCCCCAGCATTTT. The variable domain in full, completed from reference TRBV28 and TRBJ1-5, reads DVKVTQSSRYLVKRTGEKVFLECVQDMDHENMFWYRQDPGLGLRLIYFSYDVKMKEKGDIPEGYSVSREKKERFSLILESASTNQTSMYLCATYWKGALGPQHFGDGTRLSIL.

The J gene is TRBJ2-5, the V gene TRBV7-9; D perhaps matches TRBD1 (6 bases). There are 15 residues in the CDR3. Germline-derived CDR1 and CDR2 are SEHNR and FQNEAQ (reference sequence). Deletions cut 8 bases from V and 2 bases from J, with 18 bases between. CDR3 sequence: CASLPTGTSQETQYF. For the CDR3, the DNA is TGTGCCAGCCTACCCACCGGGACATCTCAAGAGACCCAGTACTTC. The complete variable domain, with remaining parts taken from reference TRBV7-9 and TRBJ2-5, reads DTGVSQNPRHKITKRGQNVTFRCDPISEHNRLYWYRQTLGQGPEFLTYFQNEAQLEKSRLLSDRFSAERPKGSFSTLEIQRTEQGDSAMYLCASLPTGTSQETQYFGPGTRLLVL.

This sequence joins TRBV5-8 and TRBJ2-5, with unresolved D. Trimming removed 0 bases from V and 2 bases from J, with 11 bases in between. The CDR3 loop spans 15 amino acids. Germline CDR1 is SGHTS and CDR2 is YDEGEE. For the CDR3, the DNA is TGTGCCAGCAGCTTGGCCTGGTCAGGACAAGAGACCCAGTACTTC. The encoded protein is CASSLAWSGQETQYF.

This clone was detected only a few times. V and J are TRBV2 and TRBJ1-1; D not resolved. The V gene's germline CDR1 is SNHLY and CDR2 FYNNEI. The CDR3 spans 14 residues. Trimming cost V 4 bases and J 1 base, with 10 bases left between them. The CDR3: CASSVGAPNTEAFF. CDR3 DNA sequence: TGTGCCAGCAGTGTCGGAGCTCCGAACACTGAAGCTTTCTTT.